This T cell receptor (beta chain) appears in the sequencing data of a study of T-cell memory formation after mild COVID-19. From 5'RACE with constant-segment primers came TCR alpha and TCR beta cDNA libraries that carried sample barcodes and UMIs. TCRdb re-analysed the 5' RACE reads in MiXCR, keeping a single row per CDR3 protein. The data hold over 150,000 distinct CDR3 sequences, with around 20% observed a single time. Whole-study findings and limits: Within pre-infection memory, some responding clones were found, suggesting cross-reactive memory joined.

The V and J ends lost 5 bases and 5 bases respectively, with 12 bases between them. The germline gives CDR1 SGHTA, CDR2 FQGNSA. The CDR3 consists of 14 residues. In regard to this clonotype: The antigen is not known.

Material: PBMCs or a T cell subset sorted from them (not recorded which). This TCR was sampled from a man younger than 35 who had mild COVID-19 (a few samples of this study predate the infection). Cell type and time point are not known. The J gene is TRBJ1-4, the V gene TRBV7-2; weak D call: TRBD1 (5 bases). CDR3 region: CASSPDSNNEKLFF. The DNA of the CDR3 is TGTGCCAGCAGCCCCGACAGTAACAATGAAAAACTGTTTTTT.